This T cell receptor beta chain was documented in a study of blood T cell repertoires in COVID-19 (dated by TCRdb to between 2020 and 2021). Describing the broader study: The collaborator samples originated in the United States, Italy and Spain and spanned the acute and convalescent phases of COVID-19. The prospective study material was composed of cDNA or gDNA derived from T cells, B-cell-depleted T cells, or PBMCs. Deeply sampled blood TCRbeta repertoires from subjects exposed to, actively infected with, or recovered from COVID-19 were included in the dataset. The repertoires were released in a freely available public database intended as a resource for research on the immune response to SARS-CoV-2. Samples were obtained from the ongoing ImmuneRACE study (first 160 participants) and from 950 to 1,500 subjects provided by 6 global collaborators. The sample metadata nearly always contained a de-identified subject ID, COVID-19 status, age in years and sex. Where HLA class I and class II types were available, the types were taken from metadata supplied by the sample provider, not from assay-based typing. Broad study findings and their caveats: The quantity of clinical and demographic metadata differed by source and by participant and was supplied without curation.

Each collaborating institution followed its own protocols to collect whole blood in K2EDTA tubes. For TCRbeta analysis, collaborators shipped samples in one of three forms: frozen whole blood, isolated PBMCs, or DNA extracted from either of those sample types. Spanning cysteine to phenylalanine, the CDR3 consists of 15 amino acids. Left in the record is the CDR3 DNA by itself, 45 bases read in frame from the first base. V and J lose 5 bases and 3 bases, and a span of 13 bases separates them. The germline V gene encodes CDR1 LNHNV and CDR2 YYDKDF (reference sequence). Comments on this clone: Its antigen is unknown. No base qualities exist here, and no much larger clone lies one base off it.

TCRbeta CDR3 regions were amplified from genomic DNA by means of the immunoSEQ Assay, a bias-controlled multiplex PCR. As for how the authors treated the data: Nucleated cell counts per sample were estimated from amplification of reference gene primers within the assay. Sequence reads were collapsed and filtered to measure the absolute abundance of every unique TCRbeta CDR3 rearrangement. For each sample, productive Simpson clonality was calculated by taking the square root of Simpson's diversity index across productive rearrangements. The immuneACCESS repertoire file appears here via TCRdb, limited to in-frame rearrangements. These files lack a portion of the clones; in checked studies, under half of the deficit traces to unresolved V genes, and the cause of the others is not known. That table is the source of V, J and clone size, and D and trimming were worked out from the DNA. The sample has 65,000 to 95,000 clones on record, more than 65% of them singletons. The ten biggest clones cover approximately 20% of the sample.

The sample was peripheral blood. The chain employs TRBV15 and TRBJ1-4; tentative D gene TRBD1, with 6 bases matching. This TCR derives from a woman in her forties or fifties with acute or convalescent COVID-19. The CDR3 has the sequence CATSPGAQANEKLFF. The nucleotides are TGTGCCACCAGCCCAGGGGCACAGGCTAATGAAAAACTGTTTTTT.